These 18 T cell receptor beta chains share one sample of origin, sequenced in a study of T cells in Graves' hyperthyroidism and ophthalmopathy. TCR beta CDR3 regions were amplified from RNA transcripts. TCR CDR3 regions were first amplified by RT-PCR with HTBI primers. TCRdb reanalysed the multiplex PCR reads using MiXCR and keeps one entry per CDR3 protein. The repertoire holds tens of thousands of distinct CDR3 sequences, 49% seen once, with 30% to 40% in the top ten. Sequencing was performed on peripheral blood or thyroid tissue (not recorded which). These receptors all come from a woman between 50 and 59 years old with Graves' hyperthyroidism.

This clonotype was detected many times. The chain uses TRBV9 and TRBJ2-3; D is unclear. Per germline, CDR1 SGDLS and CDR2 YYNGEE. Trimming stripped 0 bases from V and 4 bases from J, with 12 bases between. The length of the CDR3 is 15 residues. This CDR3 reads CASSVAMVLPDTQYF. The CDR3 coding sequence is TGTGCCAGCAGCGTAGCCATGGTCCTCCCAGATACGCAGTATTTT.

The genes are TRBV9 and TRBJ2-2; 9 bases agree with TRBD1. The CDR3 runs to 15 residues. Germline lookup yields CDR1 SGDLS and CDR2 YYNGEE. V gave up 2 bases and J gave up 7 bases; unmatched junction bases: 6. The CDR3, as DNA: TGTGCCAGCAGCGTCACGGGACAGGGAAGCGGGGAGCTGTTTTTT. It yields the protein CASSVTGQGSGELFF.

The chain recombines TRBV11-3 with TRBJ2-7; 7 bases are a match to TRBD2. Germline V lookup: CDR1 SGHNT, CDR2 YENEEA. After removal of 2 bases from V and 0 bases from J, the junction contained 7 bases not matched to a gene. This CDR3 is built from 16 residues. CDR3 nucleotide sequence: TGTGCCAGCAGCTTACTTAGAAGCGGGGCCTCCTACGAGCAGTACTTC. Encoded protein: CASSLLRSGASYEQYF.

This clonotype was seen repeatedly, ten times or more. The CDR3 is CAKGWGENTGELFF. As DNA, the CDR3 is TGTGCCAAAGGGTGGGGCGAGAACACCGGGGAGCTGTTTTTT. The chain links TRBV7-2 to TRBJ2-2, with a possible D match to TRBD1 (5 bases). The CDR3 loop spans 14 amino acids. Trimming took 10 bases from V and 1 from J, leaving 13 bases between them. Per germline, CDR1 SGHTA and CDR2 FQGNSA.

This clonotype is a singleton in its sample. V usage is TRBV20-1 and J usage is TRBJ2-5; TRBD2 matches at 11 bases. CDR1 is DFQATT, CDR2 SNEGSKA, per germline (reference sequence). After removal of 6 bases from V and 3 bases from J, the junction contained 3 bases not matched to a gene. This CDR3 has 13 residues. CDR3 protein: CSASSGREETQYF. CDR3 in DNA: TGCAGTGCAAGTAGCGGGAGGGAAGAGACCCAGTACTTC.

This clonotype was recorded many times. This chain links TRBV3-1 with TRBJ1-2; D gene ambiguous. The V and J ends lost 4 bases and 7 bases respectively, with 10 bases between them. Germline V gene data show CDR1 as LGHDT and CDR2 as YNNKEL (reference sequence). The CDR3 extends over 12 amino acids. The CDR3 loop is CASSLMGLGYTF. Written as DNA, the CDR3 is TGTGCCAGCAGCCTCATGGGTCTTGGCTACACCTTC.

This rearrangement joins TRBV5-1 to TRBJ1-2, with 7 bases that match TRBD1. V shed 4 bases, J shed 8 bases, and the junction held 11 bases outside the gene matches. Germline-derived CDR1 and CDR2 are SGHRS and YFSETQ. This CDR3 has 14 residues. The CDR3 here is CASSASGTERGYTF. The CDR3 DNA sequence: TGCGCCAGCAGCGCCTCCGGGACAGAGCGGGGCTACACCTTC.

The chain uses TRBV20-1 and TRBJ1-2; 7 bases are shared with TRBD1. Germline-derived CDR1 and CDR2 are DFQATT and SNEGSKA (reference sequence). Losses at the gene ends were 7 bases for V and 0 bases for J; bases not matched to a gene: 11. The CDR3 has 15 residues. The CDR3 nucleotides are TGCAGTGTTTCCGCGGACAGGCTTACTAACTATGGCTACACCTTC. This sequence encodes CSVSADRLTNYGYTF.

This clonotype has a count of ten or more. V usage is TRBV9 and J usage is TRBJ2-3, with unresolved D. The CDR3 contains 14 residues. Germline V gives CDR1 SGDLS, CDR2 YYNGEE. Trimming left V 0 bases short and J 4 bases short, with 9 bases between. In nucleotides, the CDR3 is TGTGCCAGCAGCGTAGGTGGTAGCCCAGATACGCAGTATTTT. Encoded protein: CASSVGGSPDTQYF.

The chain employs TRBV7-9 and TRBJ1-1; 7 bases are shared with TRBD1. Germline assignment: CDR1 SEHNR and CDR2 FQNEAQ (reference sequence). The CDR3 has 13 amino acids. V shed 4 bases, J shed 7 bases, and the junction held 6 bases outside the gene matches. This chain's CDR3 is CASSSTGFDEAFF. The CDR3 DNA follows: TGTGCCAGCAGCTCGACAGGGTTCGATGAAGCTTTCTTT.

V usage is TRBV12-3 or TRBV12-4 and J usage is TRBJ1-6, with D unclear. This CDR3 has 14 amino acids. Trimming removed 6 bases from V and 7 bases from J, with 13 bases in between. Here the CDR3 DNA reads TGTGCCAGCAGCCCCTTTCTACGGAATTCACCCCTCCACTTT. Protein product: CASSPFLRNSPLHF.

This clonotype is categorized as medium-sized. The chain joins TRBV7-2 to TRBJ1-2; the D gene is possibly TRBD1 (6 bases). Germline-derived CDR1 and CDR2 are SGHTA and FQGNSA. The CDR3 contains 15 residues. The V and J ends lost 5 bases and 7 bases respectively, with 20 bases between them. The CDR3 DNA sequence: TGTGCCAGCAGCCCTGACAGGTCCCTGGGGGTTGGCTACACCTTC. Its translation: CASSPDRSLGVGYTF.

The CDR3 DNA follows: TGCAGTGCTAAGGAAGCGGGAGGTTATTTCGAGCAGTACTTC. This encodes CSAKEAGGYFEQYF. The V gene is TRBV20-1, the J gene TRBJ2-7; 9 bases map to TRBD2. Germline CDR1 reads DFQATT; CDR2 reads SNEGSKA (reference sequence). Trimming at V came to 4 bases and at J to 6 bases, leaving 10 bases not matched to a gene. The CDR3 has 14 amino acids.

In this sample, this clonotype turned up many times. The chain joins TRBV7-8 to TRBJ1-5; D is unresolved. CDR1 is SGHVS, CDR2 FQNEAQ, per germline. The ends were cut back, 0 bases at V and 2 bases at J, with 11 bases in the middle. The CDR3 extends over 16 amino acids. CDR3 coding DNA: TGTGCCAGCAGCTTAGCGAGAGGGAGGGGCAATCAGCCCCAGCATTTT. It translates to CASSLARGRGNQPQHF.

The rearrangement joins TRBV5-6 to TRBJ2-5; TRBD1 agrees at 11 bases. Looked up from germline, CDR1 is SGHDT and CDR2 is YYEEEE. The trim removed 0 bases at V and 4 bases at J, leaving 2 bases unmatched. The CDR3 covers 15 residues. The CDR3 loop reads CASSLAGTGGETQYF. The CDR3 nucleotides read TGTGCCAGCAGCTTGGCCGGGACAGGGGGAGAGACCCAGTACTTC.

This clonotype was seen only once. This chain links TRBV29-1 with TRBJ2-5; 14 nucleotides line up with TRBD2. Germline V gene sequence: CDR1 SQVTM, CDR2 ANQGSEA. The junction had 8 bases not matched to a gene; V was cut back by 3 bases and J by 5 bases. This CDR3 spans 16 amino acids. The CDR3 sequence is CSVDLGTSGRMETQYF. The CDR3 DNA sequence: TGCAGCGTTGACCTGGGGACTAGCGGGAGAATGGAGACCCAGTACTTC.

V gene TRBV28 combines with J gene TRBJ1-2; 8 bases are a match to TRBD1. The CDR3 is 13 amino acids. Looked up from germline, CDR1 is MDHEN and CDR2 is SYDVKM. The V segment lost 5 bases and the J segment 6 bases; nucleotides outside the gene matches: 5. CDR3 coding DNA: TGTGCCAGCAGTCTTACAGGGGGGGATGGCTACACCTTC. It codes for CASSLTGGDGYTF.

This clonotype has at least ten counts. This chain uses TRBV30 with TRBJ1-6; D unclear. The CDR3 runs 11 residues. Trimming pared 3 bases from V and 18 bases from J, leaving 15 bases between. Germline values: CDR1 GTSNPN, CDR2 SVGIG (reference sequence). The DNA of the CDR3 is TGTGCCTGGAGCATAGGTCCTCAAAGCCACTTT. This sequence encodes CAWSIGPQSHF. The full variable domain, its missing parts supplied by reference TRBV30 and TRBJ1-6, is SQTIHQWPATLVQPVGSPLSLECTVEGTSNPNLYWYRQAAGRGLQLLFYSVGIGQISSEVPQNLSASRPQDRQFILSSKKLLLSDSGFYLCAWSIGPQSHFGNGTRLTVT.